This record looks at one T cell receptor (beta chain) sequence and its context. No antigen is known for it. This sample stems from a study of blood T cell dynamics during melanoma immunotherapy. Study-level background: Patients with metastatic melanoma got pembrolizumab or nivolumab-ipilimumab as first-line care.

Study-level results: Clones driving repertoire changes may be melanoma-specific or general immune activation.

Sequenced by immunoSEQ multiplex PCR; TCRdb stores in-frame clones only, minus some. The data show about 17,000 clones, 83% seen once. Time point in this sample: pre-treatment baseline. Trimming cost V 0 bases and J 6 bases; bases outside gene matches: 7. The CDR3 runs to 16 residues. Germline CDR1 reads SGHDT; CDR2 reads YYEEEE. The V and J genes are TRBV5-6 and TRBJ2-2, with 8 bases aligning to TRBD2. The input for sequencing was blood, taken from a patient treated with checkpoint blockade. The sequence was obtained from a human donor with melanoma. The CDR3: CASSLVGRASAGELFF. CDR3 sequence (DNA): TGTGCCAGCAGCTTGGTCGGGAGGGCCTCCGCCGGGGAGCTGTTTTTT.